What follows is one T cell receptor beta chain and its context. V gave up 1 base and J gave up 3 bases, with 16 bases separating them. The CDR3 covers 17 residues. CDR1 and CDR2 from the germline V gene are KGHSH and LQKENI. These data come from a study of cytotoxic CD8 clonotypes in ibrutinib-treated CLL. Study overall: Partial response was seen in approximately 25 patients and complete response in 2; after median around 5.5 years, about 14 stayed remitted, about 12 progressed.

Measured with immunoSEQ multiplex PCR; TCRdb has only the in-frame clones, and not every one. The sample comprises 50,000 to 65,000 clones, less than 60% of which are singletons, and roughly 14% rests with the top ten. The sample in question was PBMCs, obtained after 12 months of ibrutinib treatment. This receptor was taken from a human donor with chronic lymphocytic leukemia. The chain employs TRBV18 and TRBJ1-5; tentative D call: TRBD1 (6 bases). The CDR3 spells CASSPLPPQGHNQPQHF. The CDR3 bases are TGTGCCAGCTCACCACTACCCCCGCAGGGGCACAATCAGCCCCAGCATTTT. The variable domain in full, with the rest retrieved from reference TRBV18 and TRBJ1-5, is NAGVMQNPRHLVRRRGQEARLRCSPMKGHSHVYWYRQLPEEGLKFMVYLQKENIIDESGMPKERFSAEFPKEGPSILRIQQVVRGDSAAYFCASSPLPPQGHNQPQHFGDGTRLSIL.